This T cell receptor (beta chain) emerged from a study of spatial heterogeneity in lung cancer. Study-level background: In the raw reads, each unique TCR and UMI combination was present more than ten times on average.

Study-level findings and limits: Follow-up blood showed ubiquitous expanded tumor TCRs less than blood at resection did.

Every cDNA TCR molecule received its own unique molecular identifier. Using its own MiXCR run on the 5' RACE reads, TCRdb lists one record per CDR3 protein. The sample contains about 50,000 distinct CDR3 sequences, approximately 7.6% of which appear only once. Sample time point: sample taken at primary tumor resection. Researchers sequenced whole RNA taken from tumor, nontumor lung or frozen PBMC without sorting. The donor population consisted of some 72 patients with untreated, early-stage non-small cell lung cancer. To note about this clonotype: What it binds is not known.

This TCR came from a female donor with early-stage non-small cell lung cancer. The specimen comprised PBMCs, sampled at surgery.

CDR3 region: CASSPPDSYEQFF. CDR3 coding DNA: TGTGCCAGCAGTCCCCCGGACAGCTATGAGCAGTTCTTC. V usage is TRBV12-3 or TRBV12-4 and J usage is TRBJ2-1; possibly TRBD1 for D (6 bases). CDR3 size: 13 residues. Trimming cost V 5 bases and J 8 bases, with 13 bases left between them.